One sample yielded the 14 T cell receptor beta chains listed below, sequenced in a study of blood T cell repertoires in COVID-19. Some clones are missing from TCRdb's copy, which holds only in-frame ones; the method was immunoSEQ multiplex PCR. The sample yields tens of thousands of clones, roughly 84% seen once. Sequenced input: peripheral blood. Receptors originate from a human donor in a cohort sampled during active COVID-19.

The genes are TRBV5-4 and TRBJ2-3; possible D gene TRBD2, 5 bases. The CDR3 consists of 13 residues. Germline loops: CDR1 SGHNT, CDR2 YYREEE (reference sequence). V was trimmed by 3 bases and J by 2 bases, leaving 7 bases between them. The CDR3 spells CASSWTVTDTQYF. In DNA, the CDR3 is TGTGCCAGCAGCTGGACTGTCACAGATACGCAGTATTTT.

The rearrangement links TRBV24-1 to TRBJ2-7, with TRBD2 as a possible D gene (6 bases). The V and J ends lost 5 bases and 2 bases respectively, with 12 bases between them. There are 14 residues in the CDR3. Per germline, CDR1 KGHDR and CDR2 SFDVKD. CDR3 coding DNA: TGTGCCACCAGTGCCGGGTGGGGGGCCTACGAGCAGTACTTC. Protein sequence: CATSAGWGAYEQYF.

This sequence joins TRBV6-1 and TRBJ2-1, with 7 bases lining up with TRBD2. The V segment lost 3 bases and the J segment 0 bases; nucleotides outside the gene matches: 2. In germline, CDR1 is MNHNS, CDR2 SASEGT. This CDR3 is 15 amino acids long. CDR3 coding DNA: TGTGCCAGCAGTGAGGGGGGGAGCTCCTACAATGAGCAGTTCTTC. Translation: CASSEGGSSYNEQFF.

The chain joins TRBV24-1 to TRBJ2-3; 15 positions agree with TRBD2. Germline CDR1 KGHDR, CDR2 SFDVKD. There are 15 residues in the CDR3. V lost 4 bases and J lost 6; bases outside the gene matches: 1. DNA of the CDR3: TGTGCCACCAGTGACGGGACTAGCGGGGGGGATACGCAGTATTTT. Protein sequence: CATSDGTSGGDTQYF.

The chain couples TRBV20-1 to TRBJ2-1; the D is unclear. Germline lookup yields CDR1 DFQATT and CDR2 SNEGSKA (reference sequence). CDR3 length equals 11 residues. V lost 3 bases and J 9 bases, leaving 9 bases between the germline ends. CDR3 nucleotides: TGCAGTGCTAGTGGAGCCCTTGAGCAGTTCTTC. Protein product: CSASGALEQFF.

The rearrangement uses TRBV7-9 and TRBJ1-1, with D perhaps TRBD1 (5 bases). This CDR3 comprises 14 residues. Trimming stripped 2 bases from V and 10 bases from J, with 17 bases between. Per the germline V gene, CDR1 is SEHNR and CDR2 is FQNEAQ (reference sequence). In DNA, the CDR3 is TGTGCCAGCAGCTTAATGGACACCCGAATGGGAGCTTTCTTT. This encodes CASSLMDTRMGAFF.

This chain joins TRBV6-2 or TRBV6-3 and TRBJ1-4; TRBD1 agrees at 7 bases. This CDR3 has 16 amino acids. V lost 0 bases, J lost 0 bases, and 1 base stayed unmatched. Germline V CDR1 and CDR2: MNHEY, SVGEGT. CDR3 amino acids: CASSYSQGATNEKLFF. The DNA for the CDR3 is TGTGCCAGCAGTTACTCTCAGGGGGCAACTAATGAAAAACTGTTTTTT.

The CDR3 region has the DNA TGTGCCAGCAGCTCATTCGGGACAGGGAGGGGCGAGCAGTACTTC. It specifies CASSSFGTGRGEQYF. This sequence joins TRBV11-3 and TRBJ2-7; 9 bases agree with TRBD1. The V segment lost 4 bases and the J segment 6 bases; nucleotides outside the gene matches: 10. This CDR3 is built from 15 residues. In germline, CDR1 is SGHNT, CDR2 YENEEA.

This clone has a single count. This chain uses TRBV2 with TRBJ2-3; 7 bases line up with TRBD1. Germline CDR1 is SNHLY and CDR2 is FYNNEI. Trimming removed 5 bases from V and 0 bases from J; junction bases left unmatched: 2. The CDR3 is made up of 14 amino acids. CDR3 nucleotide sequence: TGTGCCAGCAGTACGGGACAGAGCACAGATACGCAGTATTTT. Its translation: CASSTGQSTDTQYF.

V gene TRBV28 combines with J gene TRBJ2-3; possibly TRBD2 for D (7 bases). Deletions cut 6 bases from V and 2 bases from J, with 15 bases between. Germline V lookup: CDR1 MDHEN, CDR2 SYDVKM. The CDR3 covers 15 residues. The CDR3 sequence: CASSVGGGNTDTQYF. The CDR3 DNA reads TGTGCCAGCAGCGTAGGGGGGGGGAACACAGATACGCAGTATTTT.

This chain connects TRBV11-3 to TRBJ2-6; unclear D gene. Per germline, CDR1 SGHNT and CDR2 YENEEA. CDR3 size: 15 residues. Trimming removed 1 base from V and 0 bases from J, with 4 bases in between. The CDR3 sequence: CASSLGSSGANVLTF. DNA for the CDR3: TGTGCCAGCAGCTTAGGGAGCTCTGGGGCCAACGTCCTGACTTTC. The whole variable domain, filled in from reference TRBV11-3 and TRBJ2-6, reads EAGVVQSPRYKIIEKKQPVAFWCNPISGHNTLYWYLQNLGQGPELLIRYENEEAVDDSQLPKDRFSAERLKGVDSTLKIQPAELGDSAVYLCASSLGSSGANVLTFGAGSRLTVL.

The genes are TRBV30 and TRBJ2-2; D gene ambiguous. The ends were cut back, 0 bases at V and 1 base at J, with 6 bases in the middle. Germline V CDR1 and CDR2: GTSNPN, SVGIG (reference sequence). The CDR3 runs to 14 residues. CDR3 region: CAWSVALNTGELFF. Written as DNA, the CDR3 is TGTGCCTGGAGTGTGGCTTTGAACACCGGGGAGCTGTTTTTT.

The chain has TRBV28 and TRBJ1-1, with D uncertain. The CDR3 runs to 15 residues. V dropped 6 bases and J dropped 1 base, with 15 bases sitting between them. The germline CDR1 and CDR2 sequences are MDHEN and SYDVKM. The CDR3 bases are TGTGCCAGCAGCTTCAAGGGAGGGTCGAACACTGAAGCTTTCTTT. Its translation is CASSFKGGSNTEAFF.

The chain employs TRBV18 and TRBJ1-4, with TRBD1 matching over 9 bases. With 1 base clipped from V and 7 bases from J, the junction kept 4 bases outside the gene matches. The CDR3 spans 15 residues. The V gene's germline CDR1 is KGHSH and CDR2 LQKENI. The CDR3 DNA sequence: TGTGCCAGCTCACCACAGACGACAGGGGGTGAAAAACTGTTTTTT. It codes for CASSPQTTGGEKLFF.